This T cell receptor (beta chain) was found in a study of OX40 agonist ivuxolimab in advanced cancers. Background on the study: Earlier treatment with anti-PD-1, anti-PD-L1 or anti-CTLA-4 was permitted, and over 35% had received some. There were three patients with partial responses, one having hepatocellular carcinoma and two cutaneous melanoma. Study findings and constraints: Among the lowest levels of clonal expansion were found in partial responders at 0.1-3.0 mg/kg.

The assay was immunoSEQ multiplex PCR, and TCRdb's table has in-frame clones only and misses some. The sample has some 49,000 clones, around 85% seen once. The ends were cut back, 1 base at V and 0 bases at J, with 14 bases in the middle. The CDR3 sequence is 17 residues long. Germline V lookup: CDR1 LGHNA, CDR2 YNFKEQ. As for this clone: What it recognizes is unknown.

The source material was CD4+ or CD8+ T cells sorted from blood, sampled in a trial of the OX40 agonist ivuxolimab. The chain employs TRBV4-2 and TRBJ2-3, with D possibly TRBD1 on 6 matching bases. The TCR sequence derives from an adult with an advanced solid tumor such as melanoma, head and neck, liver or kidney cancer. DNA of the CDR3: TGTGCCAGCAGCCAAGCCGCATTGGGGGCTAGCACAGATACGCAGTATTTT. This codes for CASSQAALGASTDTQYF.